This T cell receptor beta chain was documented in a study of blood T cell repertoires in COVID-19. Background on the study: Some COVID-19 samples were acute and others convalescent; all came from the United States, Italy and Spain.

CDR1 and CDR2 from the germline V gene are SQVTM and ANQGSEA. J was trimmed by 3 bases and V by 6 bases; bases with no gene match: 3. The CDR3 covers 12 residues. Original data processing: Quantification of nucleated cells was approximated via reference gene primer amplification. Some clones are missing from TCRdb's copy, which holds only in-frame ones; the method was immunoSEQ multiplex PCR. Clone size and V and J calls were adopted from that table, with D and trimming inferred from the DNA. Seen here are 150,000 to 200,000 clones, about 86% observed once, and the top ten hold less than 3%. As to this clone: Additional DNA sequences in this sample encode the identical CDR3.

This receptor was identified in a human donor with acute or convalescent COVID-19. The donor label of this sample is uncertain. J is TRBJ2-5 and V is TRBV29-1; 8 bases are a match to TRBD1. The sample consisted of peripheral blood. The CDR3 spells CSVAQGEETQYF. The CDR3 coding sequence is TGCAGCGTGGCACAGGGGGAAGAGACCCAGTACTTC.